This TCR beta chain was identified during a study of glioma-infiltrating T cells after dendritic cell vaccination. Overall study: Patients had newly diagnosed or recurrent glioblastoma and received dendritic cell vaccines. Autologous tumor lysate-pulsed dendritic cell vaccination was given between the early 2000s and the early 2010s. Three intradermal dendritic cell vaccine injections were given every two weeks.

The CDR3 has 14 amino acids. CDR1 is SEHNR and CDR2 is FQNEAQ in the germline V gene (reference sequence). V trimming: 5 bases; J trimming: 3 bases; junction bases outside the gene matches: 5. Fresh-frozen tumor tissue and more than two years of survival data were available for all. The data were produced by immunoSEQ multiplex PCR, yet TCRdb's version contains in-frame clones alone and is incomplete. The data show over 140 clones, 80% to 90% seen once. The clonotype comes from a human donor with glioblastoma. The rearrangement links TRBV7-9 to TRBJ2-7; 9 bases align to TRBD2. The material sequenced was tumor tissue, taken before dendritic cell vaccination. The CDR3 sequence: CASSISGRSYEQYF. CDR3 DNA sequence: TGTGCCAGCAGCATTAGCGGGAGAAGCTACGAGCAGTACTTC.